This T cell receptor beta chain was recovered during a study of blood T cells in healthy people across ages. Through a sample-barcoded 5' primer and a J-beta primer mix, a second PCR was run for roughly 7 to 11 cycles. TCRdb recomputed calls from the 5' RACE reads with MiXCR, one row per CDR3 protein. The sample has approximately 770,000 distinct CDR3 sequences; 58% are singletons. The V and J ends lost 2 bases and 2 bases respectively, with 14 bases between them. The CDR3 has 15 amino acids. Germline lookup yields CDR1 SGHRS and CDR2 YFSETQ. The sample was blood. This chain joins TRBV5-1 and TRBJ2-7; D call uncertain. This TCR derives from a man aged 30 to 45 in good health. Here the CDR3 reads CASSLGEVLTYEQYF. The CDR3 nucleotides are TGCGCCAGCAGCTTAGGAGAGGTCCTTACCTACGAGCAGTACTTC.